These 4 T cell receptor beta chains came from one sample sequenced in a study of T-cell memory formation after mild COVID-19. MiXCR was run by TCRdb on the 5' RACE reads, yielding one entry per CDR3 protein. In the table there are hundreds of thousands of distinct CDR3 sequences, about 22% of which are singletons. The sequencing input was PBMCs or a T cell subset sorted from them (not recorded which). The origin of the receptors is an adult woman who had mild COVID-19 (a few samples of this study predate the infection). Cell type and time point are not known.

The rearrangement uses TRBV4-1 and TRBJ2-1; possibly TRBD2 for D (5 bases). Germline loops: CDR1 MGHRA, CDR2 YSYEKL. Trimming took off 1 base at V and 4 bases at J, with 17 bases between the two ends. The CDR3 has 17 residues. CDR3 coding DNA: TGCGCCAGCAGCCAAGGGGTGGAGAGGGTCAGGTACAATGAGCAGTTCTTC. Translation: CASSQGVERVRYNEQFF.

This clonotype appeared a few times. The rearrangement joins TRBV12-3 or TRBV12-4 to TRBJ2-7, with 8 bases fitting TRBD1. The CDR3 extends over 14 amino acids. Trimming removed 5 bases from V and 5 bases from J; junction bases left unmatched: 8. The CDR3 protein is CASSIGQGPHEQYF. The CDR3 DNA follows: TGTGCCAGCAGTATCGGACAGGGACCCCACGAGCAGTACTTC.

This clonotype has a handful of counts. The chain links TRBV7-2 to TRBJ2-1, with 8 bases aligning to TRBD1. In germline, CDR1 is SGHTA, CDR2 FQGNSA. V shed 5 bases, J shed 15 bases, and the junction held 15 bases outside the gene matches. The CDR3 sequence is 14 residues long. This CDR3 is CASSPDRGPGSLFF. CDR3 sequence (DNA): TGTGCCAGCAGCCCAGACAGGGGTCCGGGGAGTTTGTTCTTC.

The chain combines TRBV20-1 with TRBJ2-2; 8 nucleotides agree with TRBD1. Germline CDR1 DFQATT, CDR2 SNEGSKA (reference sequence). The CDR3 has 16 residues. J was trimmed by 4 bases and V by 0 bases; bases with no gene match: 7. The CDR3 spells CSARDGRDRITGELFF. The CDR3 region has the DNA TGCAGTGCTAGAGATGGTAGGGACAGGATCACCGGGGAGCTGTTTTTT.